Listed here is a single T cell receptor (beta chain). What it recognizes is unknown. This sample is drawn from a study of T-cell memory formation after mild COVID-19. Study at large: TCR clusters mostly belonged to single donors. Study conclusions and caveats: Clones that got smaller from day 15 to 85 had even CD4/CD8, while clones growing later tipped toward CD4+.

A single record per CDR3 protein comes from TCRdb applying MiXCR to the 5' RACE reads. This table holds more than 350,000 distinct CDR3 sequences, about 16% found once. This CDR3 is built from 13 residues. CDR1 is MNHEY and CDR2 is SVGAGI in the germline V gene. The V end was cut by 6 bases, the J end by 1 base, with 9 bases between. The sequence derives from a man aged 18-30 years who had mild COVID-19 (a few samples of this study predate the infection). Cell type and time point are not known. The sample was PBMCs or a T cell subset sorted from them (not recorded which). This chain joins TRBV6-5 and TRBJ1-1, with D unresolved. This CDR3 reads CASSYVANTEAFF. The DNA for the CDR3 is TGTGCCAGCAGCTACGTAGCGAACACTGAAGCTTTCTTT.